This T cell receptor beta chain came from a study of T cell responses to AZD1222 COVID-19 vaccine. Trimming stripped 6 bases from V and 4 bases from J, with 13 bases between. The CDR3 has 14 residues. The germline CDR1 and CDR2 sequences are SEHNR and FQNEAQ (reference sequence). Using immunoSEQ multiplex PCR, the repertoire was profiled, and TCRdb retains in-frame clones only, with some absent. Here the sample spans 100,000 to 130,000 clones, over 85% being singletons. The sequencing used peripheral blood, collected on day 0 of MenACWY control vaccination. The chain is built from TRBV7-9 and TRBJ1-5; possibly TRBD1 for D (6 bases). The TCR originated in an adult in good health. DNA of the CDR3: TGTGCCAGCAGGAATGCAGGGGATAATCAGCCCCAGCATTTT. It is translated as CASRNAGDNQPQHF.